This entry lists 7 T cell receptor beta chains sequenced from one sample in a study of Ad26.COV2.S vaccination and SARS-CoV-2 variants. TCRdb's table, derived via immunoSEQ multiplex PCR, lists solely in-frame clones and lacks some. The table has hundreds of thousands of clones, around 86% seen once. Treatment indicated: roughly 20 received Ad26.COV2.S at low or high dose, single or two shots; about 5 received placebo; per-sample allocation not given. Day 63 after the first injection of vaccine or placebo was the sampling time. The sequences come from peripheral blood, collected in a trial of Ad26.COV2.S vaccine versus placebo. These receptor sequences come from a person between 18 and 65 years old who received the Ad26.COV2.S COVID-19 vaccine or a placebo.

The J gene is TRBJ1-6, the V gene TRBV6-5; 7 bases map to TRBD1. Per germline, CDR1 MNHEY and CDR2 SVGAGI. This CDR3 region has 14 residues. Losses at the gene ends were 6 bases for V and 5 bases for J; bases not matched to a gene: 4. The CDR3 DNA follows: TGTGCCAGCAGACAGGGGTTTAATAATTCACCCCTCCACTTT. Translated: CASRQGFNNSPLHF.

The chain links TRBV27 to TRBJ1-4; 7 bases agree with TRBD1. In germline, CDR1 is MNHEY, CDR2 SMNVEV (reference sequence). The V gene end was trimmed by 5 bases and the J gene end by 7 bases; junction bases not matched to a gene: 4. This CDR3 region has 13 residues. The CDR3 DNA sequence: TGTGCCAGCAGTCCGACAGGGTTTGAAAAACTGTTTTTT. Translated: CASSPTGFEKLFF. Full variable domain (missing parts from reference TRBV27 and TRBJ1-4): EAQVTQNPRYLITVTGKKLTVTCSQNMNHEYMSWYRQDPGLGLRQIYYSMNVEVTDKGDVPEGYKVSRKEKRNFPLILESPSPNQTSLYFCASSPTGFEKLFFGSGTQLSVL.

V and J are TRBV27 and TRBJ2-1; D is possibly TRBD1 (6 bases). CDR3 length equals 12 residues. Germline loops: CDR1 MNHEY, CDR2 SMNVEV (reference sequence). V was shortened by 7 bases and J by 13 bases, with 17 bases between the two germline ends. This chain's CDR3 is CASTKAGERQFF. In DNA, the CDR3 is TGTGCCAGCACCAAAGCAGGGGAGAGACAGTTCTTC.

The V gene is TRBV7-8, the J gene TRBJ2-5; 9 bases fit TRBD1. The J segment lost 2 bases and the V segment lost 4 bases, leaving 8 bases of the junction unmatched. The CDR3 totals 16 residues. Germline loops: CDR1 SGHVS, CDR2 FQNEAQ. The DNA for the CDR3 is TGTGCCAGCAGCTGGCCGGACAGGGGATATCAAGAGACCCAGTACTTC. Translated, it gives CASSWPDRGYQETQYF.

Notes on this clone: Compared with germline, one end of the junction differs, possibly owing to a read error. This chain uses TRBV7-7 with TRBJ2-5, with TRBD2 as a possible D gene (7 bases). Germline V gene lookup returns CDR1 SSHAT and CDR2 FNYEAQ (reference sequence). The CDR3 length is 15 residues. CDR3 sequence (DNA): TGTGCTAGCAGCTTAGGGGGGGGGCCGCAAGAGACCCAGTACTTC. This encodes CASSLGGGPQETQYF.

The V and J genes are TRBV7-3 and TRBJ2-1; 9 bases are a match to TRBD2. The germline gives CDR1 SGHTA, CDR2 FQGTGA. The CDR3 sequence is 16 residues long. The junction had 9 bases not matched to a gene; V was cut back by 4 bases and J by 5 bases. The CDR3 loop is CASSSLAGGRDNEQFF. In DNA, the CDR3 is TGTGCCAGCAGCTCCCTCGCGGGGGGGAGGGACAATGAGCAGTTCTTC.

The chain combines TRBV7-2 with TRBJ2-3; 11 bases are shared with TRBD2. Trimming at V came to 4 bases and at J to 1 base, leaving 7 bases not matched to a gene. Looked up from germline, CDR1 is SGHTA and CDR2 is FQGNSA. This CDR3 spans 17 amino acids. CDR3 in DNA: TGTGCCAGCAGCTCTAAACTAGCGGGGGCCGGCACAGATACGCAGTATTTT. This sequence encodes CASSSKLAGAGTDTQYF.